One sample yielded the 14 T cell receptor beta chains listed below, sequenced in a study of cytomegalovirus exposure and HLA in healthy donors. PCR used 60 Vbeta primers and 13 Jbeta primers. The data were produced by immunoSEQ multiplex PCR, yet TCRdb's version contains in-frame clones alone and is incomplete. Here the sample spans roughly 170,000 clones, around 80% being singletons. The specimen was PBMCs. The receptors come from a woman aged 45-59 years in good health and CMV-seropositive.

V usage is TRBV10-3 and J usage is TRBJ2-7, with 13 positions matching TRBD2. Per germline, CDR1 ENHRY and CDR2 SYGVKD. The CDR3 extends over 16 amino acids. The junction had 10 bases not matched to a gene; V was cut back by 4 bases and J by 7 bases. In DNA, the CDR3 is TGTGCCATCAGTGGGGGACTAGCGGGGAGCTCGAGGGAGCAGTACTTC. Amino acid sequence: CAISGGLAGSSREQYF.

CDR3 nucleotide sequence: TGCGCCAGCAAATCCTCAGCTTTAAGGACAGGGGGATATGGCTACACCTTC. Its protein is CASKSSALRTGGYGYTF. The gene calls are TRBV4-1 and TRBJ1-2; 10 nucleotides line up with TRBD1. The germline gives CDR1 MGHRA, CDR2 YSYEKL. V lost 7 bases, J lost 5 bases, and 16 bases stayed unmatched. The CDR3 consists of 17 residues.

The chain employs TRBV7-9 and TRBJ2-3; a weak D match, TRBD2 (5 bases). This CDR3 is 15 amino acids long. V dropped 1 base and J dropped 1 base, with 9 bases sitting between them. Germline V gene lookup returns CDR1 SEHNR and CDR2 FQNEAQ (reference sequence). In DNA form, the CDR3 reads TGTGCCAGCAGCTTAGTATTCGGGGGCACAGATACGCAGTATTTT. This sequence encodes CASSLVFGGTDTQYF.

The CDR3 region is CASSLITRGLPYNEQFF. CDR3 DNA: TGCGCCAGCAGCCTCATCACCAGGGGTCTTCCCTACAATGAGCAGTTCTTC. This sequence joins TRBV4-1 and TRBJ2-1; D may be TRBD1 (6 bases). Deletions cut 4 bases from V and 2 bases from J, with 18 bases between. Germline V gives CDR1 MGHRA, CDR2 YSYEKL. CDR3 length equals 17 residues.

The chain couples TRBV7-2 to TRBJ2-1; 8 positions agree with TRBD1. There are 15 residues in the CDR3. Germline lookup yields CDR1 SGHTA and CDR2 FQGNSA. Trimming cost V 1 base and J 7 bases; bases outside gene matches: 6. The CDR3 reads CASSLGQGAQNEQFF. The CDR3 nucleotides read TGTGCCAGCAGCTTAGGGCAGGGGGCGCAGAATGAGCAGTTCTTC.

The chain links TRBV2 to TRBJ2-5; D is uncertain. Germline V gene lookup returns CDR1 SNHLY and CDR2 FYNNEI. The CDR3 consists of 11 residues. Trimming left V 5 bases short and J 1 base short, with 2 bases between. The CDR3 sequence: CASSRQETQYF. The DNA of the CDR3 is TGTGCCAGCAGTCGCCAAGAGACCCAGTACTTC.

The rearrangement uses TRBV11-2 and TRBJ1-2; unclear D gene. The CDR3 covers 14 residues. The germline V and J ends were trimmed by 1 base and 4 bases, with 10 bases remaining between them. Germline V gene sequence: CDR1 SGHAT, CDR2 FQNNGV. CDR3 region: CASSLVSGVYGYTF. The CDR3 region has the DNA TGTGCCAGCAGCTTAGTCTCCGGGGTCTATGGCTACACCTTC.

Here the CDR3 reads CASSPGGNDNGYTF. The CDR3 bases are TGTGCCAGCAGCCCCGGGGGTAATGACAATGGCTACACCTTC. The chain joins TRBV7-3 to TRBJ1-2, with D perhaps matching TRBD1 (5 bases). The CDR3 has 14 residues. Germline V gene sequence: CDR1 SGHTA, CDR2 FQGTGA. The V end was cut by 5 bases, the J end by 6 bases, with 16 bases between.

V usage is TRBV25-1 and J usage is TRBJ2-5; 11 positions agree with TRBD1. The DNA end is more similar to TRBJ2-7, so the J call may be wrong. Germline V gives CDR1 MGHDK, CDR2 SYGVNS. This CDR3 is 16 amino acids long. CDR3 sequence: CASSDPGQGGSYEQYF. CDR3 in DNA: TGTGCCAGCAGTGACCCGGGACAGGGGGGCTCCTACGAGCAGTACTTC.

This clone was detected only once. This chain joins TRBV6-1 and TRBJ1-3; the D gene is possibly TRBD1 (6 bases). The CDR3 totals 14 residues. In germline, CDR1 is MNHNS, CDR2 SASEGT. The CDR3 DNA is TGTGCGGTAATAGGACAGAACTCTGGAAACACCATATATTTT. It translates to CAVIGQNSGNTIYF.

This rearrangement joins TRBV2 to TRBJ2-2; tentatively, D is TRBD2 (6 bases). Trimming took 8 bases from V and 3 from J, leaving 13 bases between them. CDR3 length equals 14 residues. The germline CDR1 and CDR2 sequences are SNHLY and FYNNEI. Written as DNA, the CDR3 is TGTGCCAGCCACACGGGGGAACACACCGGGGAGCTGTTTTTT. Translating gives CASHTGEHTGELFF.

The V call is TRBV6-9, the J call TRBJ2-7, with 7 bases aligning to TRBD2. The CDR3 runs to 16 residues. CDR1 and CDR2 (germline): MNHGY, SVAAGI. With 1 base clipped from V and 5 bases from J, the junction kept 11 bases outside the gene matches. The CDR3 DNA reads as TGTGCCAGCAGTTATTGGGGTTTAGCGGGCCCGAACGAGCAGTACTTC. Encoded protein: CASSYWGLAGPNEQYF.

V is TRBV7-2 and J is TRBJ2-1; TRBD2 might be the D (5 bases). The V gene lost 5 bases and the J gene lost 7 bases, with 12 bases spanning the gap. The CDR3 is 13 amino acids. CDR1 is SGHTA, CDR2 FQGNSA, per germline. The CDR3 bases are TGTGCCAGCAGCCCCCGGCCGGGAAATGAGCAGTTCTTC. It encodes CASSPRPGNEQFF.

The chain employs TRBV19 and TRBJ2-2, with a possible D match to TRBD1 (6 bases). Trimming removed 4 bases from V and 7 bases from J, with 16 bases in between. This CDR3 has 15 residues. CDR1 is LNHDA, CDR2 SQIVND, per germline (reference sequence). DNA for the CDR3: TGTGCCAGTAGTACTCTCCCAGGGGCCGGCGGGGAGCTGTTTTTT. Its protein product is CASSTLPGAGGELFF.